This is a list of T cell receptor beta chains from one sample in a study of T cell responses to AZD1222 COVID-19 vaccine. Sequencing used immunoSEQ multiplex PCR; TCRdb keeps in-frame clones, though not all of them. The sample has about 99,000 clones, around nine tenths seen once. Material: peripheral blood, obtained 28 days after the second dose of the MenACWY control vaccine. The receptors shown here come from an adult who received the MenACWY meningococcal vaccine as a control. Each CDR3 is given with its conserved first and last residue. D genes are given only for firm matches. The size entry is marked missing in some rows and otherwise reads once, few, many or a size class.

v_call	d_call	j_call	clone_size	cdr3_aa	cdr3_nt
TRBV14	TRBD1	TRBJ2-7	-	CASRGTGTRYEQYF	TGTGCCAGCAGGGGGACAGGGACTCGCTACGAGCAGTACTTC
TRBV28	TRBD1	TRBJ2-7	-	CASSLVGTGAYEQYF	TGTGCCAGCAGTTTAGTTGGGACAGGGGCCTACGAGCAGTACTTC
TRBV4-2	-	TRBJ2-7	-	CASRETDRSSYEQYF	TGTGCCAGCAGAGAGACAGACAGGAGCTCCTACGAGCAGTACTTC
TRBV19	-	TRBJ2-2	-	CASSGFRGYGTGELFF	TGTGCCAGTAGTGGATTCAGGGGATACGGCACCGGGGAGCTGTTTTTT
TRBV7-2	TRBD1	TRBJ1-5	-	CASSETGDGNQPQHF	TGTGCCAGCAGTGAAACAGGGGACGGCAATCAGCCCCAGCATTTT
TRBV11-2	-	TRBJ1-3	-	CASSLGLLDTIYF	TGTGCCAGCAGCTTAGGGCTGTTGGACACCATATATTTT
TRBV15	-	TRBJ1-1	-	CATRNGFVNTEAFF	TGTGCCACCAGAAATGGTTTCGTGAACACTGAAGCTTTCTTT
TRBV3-1/TRBV3-2	-	TRBJ2-4	-	CASSHSTAPTGLAKNIQYF	TGTGCCAGCAGCCACTCGACAGCTCCTACCGGTCTAGCCAAAAACATTCAGTACTTC
TRBV10-2	TRBD1	TRBJ1-5	-	CASRDRADQPQHF	TGCGCCAGCAGGGACAGGGCCGATCAGCCCCAGCATTTT
TRBV28	TRBD1	TRBJ1-6	-	CASRPDRDSPLHF	TGTGCCAGCAGACCAGACAGGGATTCACCCCTCCACTTT
TRBV6-5	-	TRBJ2-3	-	CASSSLGGGRRDTQYF	TGTGCCAGCAGTTCCCTAGGCGGGGGCCGGCGAGATACGCAGTATTTT
TRBV6-1	TRBD1	TRBJ2-7	-	CASSEAQGQGSLIYF	TGTGCCAGCAGTGAAGCTCAGGGACAGGGTAGCCTTATCTACTTC
TRBV5-1	TRBD2	TRBJ2-5	-	CASRAGVQETQYF	TGCGCCAGCAGAGCGGGGGTCCAAGAGACCCAGTACTTC
TRBV11-2	-	TRBJ1-2	-	CASSLPGGGWGYTF	TGTGCCAGCAGCCTACCGGGCGGGGGTTGGGGCTACACCTTC
TRBV5-6	-	TRBJ2-4	-	CASSFFGPLAKNIQYF	TGTGCCAGCAGCTTCTTCGGACCTCTAGCCAAAAACATTCAGTACTTC
TRBV6-4	TRBD2	TRBJ2-1	-	CASSVRASGSNEQFF	TGTGCCAGCAGTGTGAGGGCTAGCGGGTCCAATGAGCAGTTCTTC
TRBV4-2	-	TRBJ1-2	-	CASSQDRRTANYGYTF	TGTGCCAGCAGCCAAGATCGGCGGACAGCTAACTATGGCTACACCTTC
TRBV12-5	TRBD1	TRBJ1-2	-	CASGLLSTGGEVTNYGYTF	TGTGCTAGTGGTTTGCTCTCGACAGGGGGTGAAGTTACTAACTATGGCTACACCTTC
TRBV7-9	-	TRBJ2-3	-	CASSLAKGKGADTQYF	TGTGCCAGCAGCTTAGCGAAAGGGAAGGGGGCAGATACGCAGTATTTT
TRBV15	-	TRBJ2-2	-	CATSRDWGLLFF	TGTGCCACCAGCAGAGATTGGGGTCTGCTGTTTTTT
TRBV3-1/TRBV3-2	-	TRBJ1-2	-	CASSSRGPTIYGYTF	TGTGCCAGCAGCTCGAGAGGCCCCACCATATATGGCTACACCTTC
TRBV9	TRBD1	TRBJ2-1	-	CASRGGGTGATYNEQFF	TGTGCCAGCAGAGGGGGCGGGACAGGGGCTACCTACAATGAGCAGTTCTTC
TRBV28	TRBD2	TRBJ2-1	-	CASRGLAAFNEQFF	TGTGCCAGCAGGGGGCTAGCGGCGTTCAATGAGCAGTTCTTC
TRBV24-1	-	TRBJ2-7	once	CATSDFNPCYEQYF	TGTGCCACCAGTGATTTCAACCCCTGCTACGAGCAGTACTTC
TRBV6-6	-	TRBJ1-4	-	CASSYSVRNEKLFF	TGTGCCAGCAGTTACTCGGTCCGGAATGAAAAACTGTTTTTT
TRBV7-9	-	TRBJ1-3	-	CASLGVSGNTIYF	TGTGCCAGTCTGGGGGTCTCTGGAAACACCATATATTTT
TRBV12-3/TRBV12-4	-	TRBJ1-2	-	CASTNTGGYGYTF	TGTGCCAGCACAAACACAGGCGGCTATGGCTACACCTTC
TRBV6-4	TRBD1	TRBJ1-2	-	CASSDGNRGTGGYTF	TGTGCCAGCAGTGATGGTAACAGGGGGACCGGTGGCTACACCTTC
TRBV27	-	TRBJ2-7	-	CASAPIRGAYEQYF	TGTGCCAGCGCACCGATCAGGGGGGCCTACGAGCAGTACTTC
TRBV19	TRBD1	TRBJ2-7	-	CASSIGTGPYEQYF	TGTGCCAGTAGTATCGGGACAGGGCCCTACGAGCAGTACTTC
TRBV10-3	TRBD2	TRBJ2-7	-	CAISEGLAGGYEQYF	TGTGCCATCAGCGAGGGACTAGCGGGGGGCTACGAGCAGTACTTC
TRBV9	-	TRBJ1-4	-	CASSPQTTATNEKLFF	TGTGCCAGCAGCCCGCAGACGACCGCAACTAATGAAAAACTGTTTTTT
TRBV28	TRBD1	TRBJ1-5	-	CASSLGTGYQPQHF	TGTGCCAGCAGTCTCGGGACAGGGTATCAGCCCCAGCATTTT
TRBV5-5	TRBD1	TRBJ1-2	-	CASSTTTGYATYGYTF	TGTGCCAGCAGCACAACGACAGGGTACGCGACCTATGGCTACACCTTC
TRBV24-1	TRBD1	TRBJ2-7	-	CATSEPGTGDYEQYF	TGTGCCACCAGTGAACCCGGAACAGGGGACTACGAGCAGTACTTC
TRBV7-9	TRBD2	TRBJ2-3	-	CATIQVPAGGPTDTQYF	TGTGCCACCATACAAGTCCCGGCGGGGGGGCCTACAGATACGCAGTATTTT
TRBV6-2/TRBV6-3	-	TRBJ2-5	-	CASSYLLLTPLSEETQYF	TGTGCCAGCAGTTACCTCCTGCTGACCCCCCTTTCGGAAGAGACCCAGTACTTC
TRBV2	TRBD1	TRBJ1-1	-	CASSDRSDGWDRGSLETEAFF	TGTGCCAGCAGTGACCGAAGTGATGGGTGGGACAGGGGATCTCTTGAGACTGAAGCTTTCTTT
TRBV5-6	TRBD1	TRBJ1-3	-	CASSLGGSTGTSGNTIYF	TGTGCCAGCAGCTTGGGGGGATCGACAGGGACCTCTGGAAACACCATATATTTT
TRBV12-5	-	TRBJ2-5	-	CASGSGQSSLQETQYF	TGTGCTAGTGGCTCTGGACAGTCAAGCCTCCAAGAGACCCAGTACTTC